This TCR beta chain was captured by sequencing in a study of OX40 agonist ivuxolimab in advanced cancers. Background on the study: Participants could have had prior anti-PD-1, anti-PD-L1 or anti-CTLA-4 therapy, and less than 45% had some.

Sequencing used immunoSEQ multiplex PCR; TCRdb keeps in-frame clones, though not all of them. The profile shows about 100,000 clones, just over 90% of them singletons. Notes on the study in general: In a subset of nonresponders, normalized T-cell clonal expansion was also low.

The germline V gene encodes CDR1 SGHTA and CDR2 FQGNSA. Trimming left V 1 base short and J 4 bases short, with 10 bases between. The CDR3 is made up of 14 amino acids. With regard to this clone: Its antigen is not identified.

The cohort excluded patients with autoimmune disease history or systemic immunosuppression. The chain uses TRBV7-2 and TRBJ1-1, with unresolved D. This receptor was taken from an adult with an advanced solid tumor such as melanoma, head and neck, liver or kidney cancer. Here the sequenced sample was CD4+ or CD8+ T cells sorted from blood, taken in a trial of the OX40 agonist ivuxolimab. The CDR3: CASSLVSASTEAFF. The CDR3 region has the DNA TGTGCCAGCAGCTTAGTGTCGGCGAGCACTGAAGCTTTCTTT.